The 30 T cell receptor beta chains below were found in one sample sequenced in a study of beta chain features in type 1 diabetes listed by TCRdb under 2018. Receptor libraries were prepared by the immunoSEQ multiplex PCR assay. All of the isolated RNA was reverse transcribed with the High Capacity cDNA Reverse Transcription Kit, so expressed TCRB transcripts were sequenced. Held by TCRdb, this immuneACCESS table contains in-frame sequences only and omits some clones. Under half of the omission traces to an unresolved V gene where checked; the cause of the rest is unknown. The sample has hundreds of thousands of clones on record, about an eighth of them singletons. Jointly, the top ten make up over 0.04% of the sample. The specimen was naive CD4+ T cells from blood. Read against the paper, the sample's cell subset or site label means: true naive CD4+ T cells. Receptor source: a woman between 18 and 29 years old in good health.

The chain carries TRBV14 and TRBJ2-3; D tentatively fits TRBD1 or TRBD2 (5 bases each). In germline, CDR1 is SGHDN, CDR2 FVKESK. This CDR3 has 15 amino acids. The V end lost 0 bases, the J end lost 5 bases, and 12 bases lay between the germline ends. The CDR3 sequence is CASSQDGGAGDTQYF. For the CDR3, the DNA is TGTGCCAGCAGCCAAGATGGGGGTGCCGGAGATACGCAGTATTTT.

This clone was observed at least ten times. The chain carries TRBV29-1 and TRBJ1-1; TRBD1 matches at 7 bases. The CDR3 is 12 residues long. Germline V CDR1 and CDR2: SQVTM, ANQGSEA. After removal of 7 bases from V and 4 bases from J, the junction contained 6 bases not matched to a gene. The CDR3: CSGQDRITEAFF. The CDR3 nucleotides are TGCAGCGGGCAGGACAGGATCACTGAAGCTTTCTTT.

This clone occurred a few times. The chain carries TRBV4-1 and TRBJ1-4, with no clear D. Germline CDR1 MGHRA, CDR2 YSYEKL. Trimming removed 0 bases from V and 1 base from J, with 15 bases in between. The CDR3 spans 18 residues. CDR3 coding DNA: TGCGCCAGCAGCCAAGAAGGAAGGGCTAGATTAACTAATGAAAAACTGTTTTTT. As protein: CASSQEGRARLTNEKLFF.

This clone was observed a handful of times. The V and J genes are TRBV4-3 and TRBJ1-2, with 7 positions matching TRBD1. With 0 bases clipped from V and 8 bases from J, the junction kept 9 bases outside the gene matches. The CDR3 loop spans 15 amino acids. CDR1 LGHNA and CDR2 YSLEER come from the germline V gene. The CDR3 reads CASSQDNRGPSGYTF. In DNA, the CDR3 is TGCGCCAGCAGCCAAGACAACAGGGGCCCTAGCGGCTACACCTTC.

V gene TRBV2 combines with J gene TRBJ2-1; no clear D gene. This CDR3 contains 13 residues. The germline gives CDR1 SNHLY, CDR2 FYNNEI. V was trimmed by 3 bases and J by 5 bases, leaving 8 bases between them. Here the CDR3 reads CASSEYSNNEQFF. The CDR3 DNA reads TGTGCCAGCAGTGAGTACAGCAACAATGAGCAGTTCTTC.

This rearrangement joins TRBV30 to TRBJ1-5; D not resolved. Germline V gene data show CDR1 as GTSNPN and CDR2 as SVGIG (reference sequence). The V end lost 3 bases, the J end lost 4 bases, and 16 bases lay between the germline ends. This CDR3 region has 15 residues. CDR3 DNA sequence: TGTGCCTGGAGCGCCCCAGGAGGGCCGAATCAGCCCCAGCATTTT. This encodes CAWSAPGGPNQPQHF. The variable domain in full, completed from reference TRBV30 and TRBJ1-5, reads SQTIHQWPATLVQPVGSPLSLECTVEGTSNPNLYWYRQAAGRGLQLLFYSVGIGQISSEVPQNLSASRPQDRQFILSSKKLLLSDSGFYLCAWSAPGGPNQPQHFGDGTRLSIL.

This clone was recorded at least ten times. The V and J genes are TRBV30 and TRBJ1-1, with 8 bases aligning to TRBD1. The CDR3 sequence is 12 residues long. Per the germline V gene, CDR1 is GTSNPN and CDR2 is SVGIG (reference sequence). V trimming: 4 bases; J trimming: 7 bases; junction bases outside the gene matches: 5. The chain's CDR3 is CAWKDRANEAFF. The CDR3 bases are TGTGCCTGGAAGGACAGGGCCAATGAAGCTTTCTTT.

The chain carries TRBV7-8 and TRBJ2-7; D may be TRBD1 or TRBD2 (5 bases each). The CDR3 consists of 12 residues. Trimming shortened V by 8 bases and J by 2 bases, and 10 bases separated the two germline ends. Germline V gene data show CDR1 as SGHVS and CDR2 as FQNEAQ. The CDR3 spells CASWDGAYEQYF. CDR3 bases: TGTGCCAGCTGGGACGGAGCCTACGAGCAGTACTTC.

The table lists this clone with a few counts. The chain couples TRBV6-1 to TRBJ1-2; D remains unclear. Germline CDR1 and CDR2: MNHNS and SASEGT. The CDR3 is 14 residues long. Trimming removed 2 bases from V and 5 bases from J, with 12 bases in between. CDR3 coding DNA: TGTGCCAGCAGTGAAATCGCGGGGTCTTATGGCTACACCTTC. It is translated as CASSEIAGSYGYTF.

This clone showed up just a few times. This same CDR3 is encoded by further DNA sequences in the sample. This sequence joins TRBV18 and TRBJ2-7; D may be TRBD1 (7 bases). CDR3 size: 12 residues. Trimming shortened V by 6 bases and J by 7 bases, and 13 bases separated the two germline ends. Germline assignment: CDR1 KGHSH and CDR2 LQKENI. In nucleotides, the CDR3 is TGTGCCAGCTCGCGGGACAGAGGGGAGCAGTACGTC. Translated: CASSRDRGEQYV.

This chain joins TRBV7-3 and TRBJ2-5, with TRBD2 identical over 10 bases. The V gene end was trimmed by 5 bases and the J gene end by 2 bases; junction bases not matched to a gene: 8. Per germline, CDR1 SGHTA and CDR2 FQGTGA. The length of the CDR3 is 16 residues. The CDR3: CASSPRASGRQETQYF. The CDR3 DNA reads TGTGCCAGCAGCCCACGGGCTAGCGGGAGACAAGAGACCCAGTACTTC.

The rearrangement links TRBV15 to TRBJ1-4; no definite D call. V was trimmed by 2 bases and J by 7 bases, leaving 14 bases between them. The germline V gene has CDR1 LNHNV and CDR2 YYDKDF (reference sequence). The CDR3 contains 15 residues. The CDR3 loop reads CATSRQRVGGEKLFF. CDR3 bases: TGTGCCACCAGCAGACAACGGGTTGGCGGTGAAAAACTGTTTTTT.

The genes are TRBV7-9 and TRBJ2-3; 12 bases line up with TRBD2. From germline, CDR1 is SEHNR and CDR2 FQNEAQ (reference sequence). The CDR3 totals 16 residues. The ends lost 4 bases at V and 3 bases at J; junction bases unmatched: 5. The CDR3 DNA follows: TGTGCCAGCAGCTCAGGACTAGCGGGGAGAACAGATACGCAGTATTTT. Translating gives CASSSGLAGRTDTQYF.

In DNA form, the CDR3 reads TGTGCCAGCCGTAGGGACCACACAGATACGCAGTATTTT. Its translation: CASRRDHTDTQYF. V and J are TRBV28 and TRBJ2-3; TRBD1 or TRBD2 may be the D gene (5 bases each). This CDR3 contains 13 residues. Deletions cut 8 bases from V and 2 bases from J, with 11 bases between. Germline CDR1 is MDHEN and CDR2 is SYDVKM.

This clone was picked up a small number of times. An end of the junction differs from the germline gene, which may be a read error. V is TRBV15 and J is TRBJ2-5; D gene ambiguous. CDR1 and CDR2 from the germline V gene are LNHNV and YYDKDF (reference sequence). The CDR3 runs to 13 residues. The CDR3 protein is CATSRDPEVCVDF. In nucleotides, the CDR3 is TGTGCCACCAGCAGAGATCCTGAGGTTTGCGTAGACTTC.

The chain couples TRBV15 to TRBJ2-3; possibly TRBD2 for D (5 bases). Germline V gives CDR1 LNHNV, CDR2 YYDKDF (reference sequence). Trimming removed 5 bases from V and 2 bases from J, with 11 bases in between. The length of the CDR3 is 14 residues. Here the CDR3 DNA reads TGTGCCACCAGCTCTCCCGGGGACACAGATACGCAGTATTTT. As protein: CATSSPGDTDTQYF.

V is TRBV27 and J is TRBJ2-7; D is perhaps TRBD1 or TRBD2 (6 bases each). CDR1 MNHEY and CDR2 SMNVEV come from the germline V gene (reference sequence). CDR3 length: 14 amino acids. Trimming left V 7 bases short and J 1 base short, with 14 bases between. In DNA form, the CDR3 reads TGTGCCAGCAATATACAGGGAGGTTCCTACGAGCAGTACTTC. This sequence encodes CASNIQGGSYEQYF.

This clone was observed a few times. CDR3 sequence reads: CATSRDIGGSYTF. Written as DNA, the CDR3 is TGTGCCACCAGCAGAGATATTGGCGGGAGCTACACCTTC. The V and J genes are TRBV15 and TRBJ1-2; no reliable D call. Trimming pared 0 bases from V and 9 bases from J, leaving 11 bases between. In germline, CDR1 is LNHNV, CDR2 YYDKDF (reference sequence). This CDR3 has 13 residues.

This clone was counted a few times. The chain has TRBV29-1 and TRBJ2-3; D unclear. There are 10 residues in the CDR3. Trimming cost V 7 bases and J 6 bases, with 8 bases left between them. The germline V gene has CDR1 SQVTM and CDR2 ANQGSEA. The DNA for the CDR3 is TGCAGCGCACACGGGGATACGCAGTATTTT. Amino acid sequence: CSAHGDTQYF.

The chain couples TRBV13 to TRBJ1-6, with 10 nucleotides matching TRBD1. Trimming cost V 2 bases and J 8 bases; bases outside gene matches: 3. CDR3 size: 15 residues. Looked up from germline, CDR1 is PRHDT and CDR2 is FYEKMQ (reference sequence). In DNA, the CDR3 is TGTGCCAGCAGCTTAAGGGACAGGGGAGATTCACCCCTCCACTTT. Translating it yields CASSLRDRGDSPLHF.

J is TRBJ1-1 and V is TRBV7-9, with D uncertain. The germline V and J ends were trimmed by 2 bases and 7 bases, with 11 bases remaining between them. This CDR3 has 13 residues. Germline CDR1 SEHNR, CDR2 FQNEAQ (reference sequence). The CDR3: CASSLLLDGEAFF. DNA of the CDR3: TGTGCCAGCAGCTTACTTCTGGACGGTGAAGCTTTCTTT.

This clone was seen a few times. The CDR3 DNA follows: TGCGCCAGCAGTGAACTAGCCTTGAATGAGCAGTTCTTC. Encoded protein: CASSELALNEQFF. The V and J genes are TRBV5-1 and TRBJ2-1, with D perhaps matching TRBD2 (6 bases). The CDR3 runs to 13 residues. The V and J ends lost 5 bases and 7 bases respectively, with 13 bases between them. Per the germline V gene, CDR1 is SGHRS and CDR2 is YFSETQ.

The chain links TRBV5-1 to TRBJ2-1; the match to TRBD1 covers 8 bases. CDR1 is SGHRS, CDR2 YFSETQ, per germline. V shed 4 bases and J 6 bases; nucleotides not matched to a gene: 9. The CDR3 spans 15 residues. CDR3 loop: CASSRPDREANEQFF. Written as DNA, the CDR3 is TGCGCCAGCAGCCGCCCGGACAGGGAGGCCAATGAGCAGTTCTTC.

This sequence joins TRBV30 and TRBJ1-1; a weak D match, TRBD1 (6 bases). V lost 4 bases and J 0 bases, leaving 18 bases between the germline ends. The CDR3 loop spans 16 amino acids. Germline loops: CDR1 GTSNPN, CDR2 SVGIG (reference sequence). The CDR3 protein is CAWIGPGAIMNTEAFF. CDR3 sequence (DNA): TGTGCCTGGATCGGGCCAGGGGCAATTATGAACACTGAAGCTTTCTTT.

CDR3 nucleotides: TGCGCCAGCAGCTTGACAGGGGAACCCGGGGAGCTGTTTTTT. This gives the protein CASSLTGEPGELFF. The rearrangement joins TRBV5-1 to TRBJ2-2, with 7 nucleotides matching TRBD1. CDR3 length: 14 residues. With V trimmed by 1 base and J by 6 bases, 3 bases remained unmatched. The germline V gene has CDR1 SGHRS and CDR2 YFSETQ.

This clone was seen a handful of times. The V call is TRBV6-1, the J call TRBJ2-1; no definite D call. Trimming pared 4 bases from V and 0 bases from J, leaving 10 bases between. Germline V gene data show CDR1 as MNHNS and CDR2 as SASEGT. This CDR3 region has 15 residues. CDR3 sequence reads: CASSVVAGSYNEQFF. CDR3 nucleotide sequence: TGTGCCAGCAGTGTAGTTGCCGGCTCCTACAATGAGCAGTTCTTC.

The chain carries TRBV7-9 and TRBJ1-2, with 9 bases that match TRBD1. J lost 4 bases, V lost 5 bases, and 14 bases had no gene match. The CDR3 is 17 amino acids. Germline assignment: CDR1 SEHNR and CDR2 FQNEAQ (reference sequence). The CDR3 loop reads CASSPRVRTGAFYGYTF. For the CDR3, the DNA is TGTGCCAGCAGCCCACGAGTCAGGACAGGGGCTTTCTATGGCTACACCTTC.

In this sample, this clone turned up a few times. The chain couples TRBV9 to TRBJ2-1, with D perhaps matching TRBD2 (6 bases). Trimming took 3 bases from V and 4 from J, leaving 14 bases between them. The CDR3 extends over 15 amino acids. The V gene's germline CDR1 is SGDLS and CDR2 YYNGEE. CDR3 sequence: CASSAGTRRYNEQFF. The DNA of the CDR3 is TGTGCCAGCAGCGCCGGGACTCGAAGGTACAATGAGCAGTTCTTC.

V and J are TRBV6-6 and TRBJ2-7; D unresolved. V shed 6 bases and J shed 3 bases, with 6 bases lying between them. Per the germline V gene, CDR1 is MNHNY and CDR2 is SVGAGI (reference sequence). CDR3 size: 11 residues. The CDR3 nucleotides are TGTGCCAGCAGCCGGAACTACGAGCAGTACGTC. It encodes CASSRNYEQYV.

The gene calls are TRBV28 and TRBJ1-4; D is unresolved. This CDR3 has 14 amino acids. Trimming removed 6 bases at V and 7 bases at J, with 15 bases between. The germline CDR1 and CDR2 sequences are MDHEN and SYDVKM. This CDR3 is CASSSGVRSEKLFF. The DNA of the CDR3 is TGTGCCAGCAGCTCGGGAGTTCGGAGTGAAAAACTGTTTTTT. The full variable domain, its missing parts supplied by reference TRBV28 and TRBJ1-4, is DVKVTQSSRYLVKRTGEKVFLECVQDMDHENMFWYRQDPGLGLRLIYFSYDVKMKEKGDIPEGYSVSREKKERFSLILESASTNQTSMYLCASSSGVRSEKLFFGSGTQLSVL.